This T cell receptor (beta chain) was identified in a study of naive and memory T cell subsets. This CDR3 comprises 14 residues. Germline-derived CDR1 and CDR2 are SEHNR and FQNEAQ (reference sequence). With 5 bases clipped from V and 5 bases from J, the junction kept 2 bases outside the gene matches. Study-level findings and limits: Possibly reflecting memory cells re-expressing CD45RA, a few larger clonotypes occurred in naive repertoires, especially CD8.

This clonotype came up a few times. The antigen remains unidentified. The beta constant-region primer was an equimolar mix of two oligonucleotides covering TRBC1 and TRBC2. Four rounds of PCR amplified the ligated cDNA using nested alpha and beta constant-region primers plus SP2. The cDNA 3' end received a ligated single-stranded oligonucleotide carrying the SP2 primer and a 12-nucleotide UMI. TCRdb re-analysed the UMI-ligation and nested PCR reads in MiXCR, keeping a single row per CDR3 protein. The table includes about 160,000 distinct CDR3 sequences, about 23% detected once. The receptor was derived from a human donor in good health. The rearrangement uses TRBV7-9 and TRBJ2-1; 11 bases are a match to TRBD2. The specimen was naive CD4+ T cells from blood. CDR3 sequence: CASSTTSGNNEQFF. In DNA form, the CDR3 reads TGTGCCAGCAGCACGACTAGCGGGAACAATGAGCAGTTCTTC.